This passage covers 15 T cell receptor beta chains from one sample sequenced in a study of T cell changes during pregnancy in multiple sclerosis (dated by TCRdb to the late 2010s). Receptor libraries were prepared by the immunoSEQ multiplex PCR assay. This is the immuneACCESS table as TCRdb keeps it, with only in-frame sequences that have V and J called. A part of the clones is gone; compared with another copy, unresolved V genes explain less than half, and the rest is unexplained. The sample table lists approximately 99,000 clones, 90% of them with a count of one. 0.7% to 0.9% of the sample is held by the ten biggest clonotypes. The specimen was peripheral blood, collected in the second trimester of pregnancy. These receptors originate from a female donor in good health, enrolled as a control in a pregnancy study.

The chain recombines TRBV7-8 with TRBJ2-3; 8 positions agree with TRBD1. V dropped 4 bases and J dropped 4; count of bases not matched to a gene: 4. Germline CDR1 SGHVS, CDR2 FQNEAQ. The CDR3 totals 14 residues. The chain's CDR3 is CASSSRGRADTQYF. DNA for the CDR3: TGTGCCAGCAGCTCCAGGGGGCGGGCAGATACGCAGTATTTT.

V usage is TRBV27 and J usage is TRBJ1-6, with a tentative D call TRBD1 (6 bases). CDR1 and CDR2 from the germline V gene are MNHEY and SMNVEV (reference sequence). V was pared by 6 bases and J by 9 bases, with 15 bases between. CDR3 length: 14 amino acids. The chain's CDR3 is CASRIDRKASPLHF. The CDR3 bases are TGTGCCAGCAGGATAGACAGGAAGGCTTCACCCCTCCACTTT.

This sequence joins TRBV19 and TRBJ2-5; D is perhaps TRBD1 (6 bases). This CDR3 has 13 residues. Germline CDR1 reads LNHDA; CDR2 reads SQIVND (reference sequence). V shed 8 bases and J shed 2 bases, with 12 bases lying between them. The chain's CDR3 is CASGSQGQETQYF. Written as DNA, the CDR3 is TGTGCCAGTGGATCACAGGGTCAAGAGACCCAGTACTTC.

This clone was seen more than once but under ten times. This chain uses TRBV29-1 with TRBJ1-1, with 11 bases that match TRBD1. This CDR3 spans 13 amino acids. After removal of 5 bases from V and 4 bases from J, the junction contained 3 bases not matched to a gene. Germline lookup yields CDR1 SQVTM and CDR2 ANQGSEA. Here the CDR3 DNA reads TGCAGCGTTAGGGACAGGGGGGGCACTGAAGCTTTCTTT. It is translated as CSVRDRGGTEAFF.

V is TRBV7-2 and J is TRBJ1-5, with D possibly matching TRBD1 (6 bases). CDR1 is SGHTA, CDR2 FQGNSA, per germline. V lost 2 bases, J lost 0 bases, and 11 bases lay in between. The CDR3 consists of 16 residues. The CDR3 reads CASSLTGGYSNQPQHF. The DNA of the CDR3 is TGTGCCAGCAGCTTAACGGGGGGCTATAGCAATCAGCCCCAGCATTTT.

V usage is TRBV27 and J usage is TRBJ1-1; D might be TRBD1 (5 bases). The ends were cut back, 6 bases at V and 1 base at J, with 21 bases in the middle. In germline, CDR1 is MNHEY, CDR2 SMNVEV (reference sequence). This CDR3 spans 17 amino acids. The CDR3 nucleotides are TGTGCCAGCAGAATTTACGCGGGGACGGGTAAGAACACTGAAGCTTTCTTT. Translated, it gives CASRIYAGTGKNTEAFF.

The V gene is TRBV28, the J gene TRBJ2-5; 7 bases match TRBD2. The CDR3 length is 13 residues. With V trimmed by 7 bases and J by 5 bases, 7 bases remained unmatched. Germline V gene data show CDR1 as MDHEN and CDR2 as SYDVKM. The CDR3 DNA is TGTGCCAGCACCCTGGCGGGGGTCGAGACCCAGTACTTC. Translation: CASTLAGVETQYF.

The chain couples TRBV9 to TRBJ2-7, with a weak D call TRBD1 (5 bases). The CDR3 has 15 residues. Germline CDR1 is SGDLS and CDR2 is YYNGEE. The V end was cut by 0 bases, the J end by 3 bases, with 13 bases between. The CDR3 sequence is CASSVGPGGHYEQYF. CDR3 DNA sequence: TGTGCCAGCAGCGTAGGACCCGGCGGACACTACGAGCAGTACTTC.

V gene TRBV11-2 combines with J gene TRBJ2-5; D is possibly TRBD1 (6 bases). V was clipped by 1 base and J by 5 bases, with 14 bases between them. CDR1 and CDR2 (germline): SGHAT, FQNNGV. The CDR3 runs 15 residues. The CDR3 spells CASSLVKLTGETQYF. The CDR3, as DNA: TGTGCCAGCAGCTTAGTAAAACTAACAGGGGAGACCCAGTACTTC.

The chain couples TRBV30 to TRBJ1-6, with D unclear. The germline gives CDR1 GTSNPN, CDR2 SVGIG (reference sequence). The CDR3 is made up of 16 amino acids. Trimming stripped 3 bases from V and 0 bases from J, with 12 bases between. The CDR3 loop reads CAWRGAVSSYNSPLHF. CDR3 coding DNA: TGTGCCTGGAGAGGAGCAGTCAGCTCCTATAATTCACCCCTCCACTTT.

V gene TRBV2 combines with J gene TRBJ2-5; D is perhaps TRBD2 (5 bases). Germline CDR1 SNHLY, CDR2 FYNNEI. CDR3 length equals 16 residues. Trimming cost V 1 base and J 4 bases, with 16 bases left between them. CDR3 sequence (DNA): TGTGCCAGCAGTGAAGTACGTCGCCTAGGAGGAGAGACCCAGTACTTC. It encodes CASSEVRRLGGETQYF.

The chain combines TRBV7-2 with TRBJ1-5, with D possibly matching TRBD1 (6 bases). Trimming shortened V by 5 bases and J by 2 bases, and 13 bases separated the two germline ends. CDR1 is SGHTA, CDR2 FQGNSA, per germline. This CDR3 region has 15 residues. The CDR3 sequence is CASSPNRVGNQPQHF. The CDR3 bases are TGTGCCAGCAGCCCGAACAGGGTCGGCAATCAGCCCCAGCATTTT. Full variable domain (rest looked up from reference TRBV7-2 and TRBJ1-5): GAGVSQSPSNKVTEKGKDVELRCDPISGHTALYWYRQSLGQGLEFLIYFQGNSAPDKSGLPSDRFSAERTGGSVSTLTIQRTQQEDSAVYLCASSPNRVGNQPQHFGDGTRLSIL.

The rearrangement uses TRBV4-1 and TRBJ1-2; the D is unclear. This CDR3 is built from 13 residues. Germline V gives CDR1 MGHRA, CDR2 YSYEKL. V lost 4 bases and J 7 bases, leaving 13 bases between the germline ends. CDR3 bases: TGCGCCAGCAGCCCCGATGTGTTCGGTGGCTACACCTTC. Its protein product is CASSPDVFGGYTF.

The chain carries TRBV9 and TRBJ1-6; 7 bases map to TRBD1. Germline V lookup: CDR1 SGDLS, CDR2 YYNGEE. This CDR3 is 15 amino acids long. The V gene end was trimmed by 3 bases and the J gene end by 6 bases; junction bases not matched to a gene: 6. The CDR3 DNA is TGTGCCAGCAGCGGTCGTAACAGGGGTAATTCACCCCTCCACTTT. Encoded protein: CASSGRNRGNSPLHF. The full variable domain, its missing parts supplied by reference TRBV9 and TRBJ1-6, is DSGVTQTPKHLITATGQRVTLRCSPRSGDLSVYWYQQSLDQGLQFLIQYYNGEERAKGNILERFSAQQFPDLHSELNLSSLELGDSALYFCASSGRNRGNSPLHFGNGTRLTVT.

DNA of the CDR3: TGTGCCAGCAGTGGAAATGGGTTTAGGGGAAGTGAGCAGTACTTC. Encoded protein: CASSGNGFRGSEQYF. The rearrangement uses TRBV2 and TRBJ2-7, with D maybe TRBD1 (5 bases). V was cut by 4 bases and J by 7 bases, with 20 bases left in between. The germline V gene has CDR1 SNHLY and CDR2 FYNNEI. The CDR3 contains 15 residues.